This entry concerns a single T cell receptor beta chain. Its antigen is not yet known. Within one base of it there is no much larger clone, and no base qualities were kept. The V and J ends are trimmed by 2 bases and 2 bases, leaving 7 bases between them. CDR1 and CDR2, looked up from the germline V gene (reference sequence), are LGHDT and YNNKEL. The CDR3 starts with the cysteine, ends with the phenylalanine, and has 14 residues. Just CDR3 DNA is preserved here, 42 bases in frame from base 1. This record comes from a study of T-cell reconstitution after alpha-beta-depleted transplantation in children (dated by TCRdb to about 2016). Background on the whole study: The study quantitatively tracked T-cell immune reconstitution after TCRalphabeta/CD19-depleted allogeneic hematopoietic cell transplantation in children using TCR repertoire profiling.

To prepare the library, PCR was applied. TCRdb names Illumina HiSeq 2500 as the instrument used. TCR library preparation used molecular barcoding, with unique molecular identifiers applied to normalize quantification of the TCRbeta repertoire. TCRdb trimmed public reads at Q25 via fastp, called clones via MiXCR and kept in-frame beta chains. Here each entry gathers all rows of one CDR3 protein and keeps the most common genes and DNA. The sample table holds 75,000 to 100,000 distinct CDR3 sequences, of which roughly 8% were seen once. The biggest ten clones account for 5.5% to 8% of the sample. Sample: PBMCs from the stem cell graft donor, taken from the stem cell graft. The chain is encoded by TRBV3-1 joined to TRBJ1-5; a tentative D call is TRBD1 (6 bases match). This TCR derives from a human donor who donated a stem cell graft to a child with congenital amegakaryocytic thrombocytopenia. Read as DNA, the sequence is TGTGCCAGCAGCCAAAAGGGGGGCAATCAGCCCCAGCATTTT. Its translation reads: CASSQKGGNQPQHF.